The 26 T cell receptor beta chains given below trace back to one sample, sequenced in a study of blood T cell repertoires in COVID-19. Profiled with immunoSEQ multiplex PCR; TCRdb holds only in-frame clones, not every one. This sample has some 87,000 clones; around 81% occur once, and the top ten carry more than 15%. Sequencing was done on a sample of peripheral blood. Receptors were obtained from a human donor in a cohort sampled during active COVID-19.

The rearrangement joins TRBV9 to TRBJ2-2; perhaps TRBD2 as D (6 bases). The germline V gene encodes CDR1 SGDLS and CDR2 YYNGEE. V was pared by 6 bases and J by 7 bases, with 13 bases between. CDR3 length: 13 residues. The CDR3, as DNA: TGTGCCAGCACGACTAGGGCGGGCGGGGAGCTGTTTTTT. Translated, it gives CASTTRAGGELFF.

The J gene is TRBJ2-6, the V gene TRBV29-1; D may be TRBD1 (6 bases). V dropped 7 bases and J dropped 0 bases, with 19 bases sitting between them. CDR3 length equals 17 residues. Germline V gives CDR1 SQVTM, CDR2 ANQGSEA. The CDR3 coding sequence is TGCAGCGCCTTCCTCCCGGGACAATACTCTGGGGCCAACGTCCTGACTTTC. Protein: CSAFLPGQYSGANVLTF.

The chain joins TRBV7-8 to TRBJ2-5; perhaps TRBD1 as D (5 bases). The CDR3 extends over 18 amino acids. The germline CDR1 and CDR2 sequences are SGHVS and FQNEAQ. V lost 5 bases and J 5 bases, leaving 27 bases between the germline ends. The CDR3 reads CASSPRVAGIQVGETQYF. The CDR3 DNA sequence: TGTGCCAGCAGCCCCCGGGTGGCAGGGATTCAGGTGGGCGAGACCCAGTACTTC.

The rearrangement uses TRBV3-1 (or the pseudogene TRBV3-2) and TRBJ2-7; possible D gene TRBD2, 6 bases. Germline V gene sequence: CDR1 LGHDT, CDR2 YNNKEL (reference sequence). CDR3 length equals 12 residues. V was trimmed by 5 bases and J by 6 bases, leaving 11 bases between them. This CDR3 is CASSGGVSEQYF. Here the CDR3 DNA reads TGTGCCAGCAGCGGAGGGGTGAGCGAGCAGTACTTC.

This chain uses TRBV19 with TRBJ2-1; D may be TRBD2 (7 bases). Trimming removed 10 bases from V and 3 bases from J, with 16 bases in between. This CDR3 comprises 14 residues. CDR1 is LNHDA and CDR2 is SQIVND in the germline V gene (reference sequence). CDR3: CATVTGGLYNEQFF. In DNA form, the CDR3 reads TGTGCCACCGTGACGGGGGGCCTCTACAATGAGCAGTTCTTC.

The rearrangement links TRBV11-2 to TRBJ2-1; D is possibly TRBD2 (5 bases). The CDR3 runs 16 residues. V was pared by 6 bases and J by 2 bases, with 17 bases between. The V gene's germline CDR1 is SGHAT and CDR2 FQNNGV. The CDR3 region is CASSSFGRTAYNEQFF. CDR3 in DNA: TGTGCCAGCAGTTCTTTTGGGCGGACTGCCTACAATGAGCAGTTCTTC.

The chain is built from TRBV20-1 and TRBJ2-5; 7 bases align to TRBD1. V was clipped by 5 bases and J by 8 bases; unmatched bases: 5. Per germline, CDR1 DFQATT and CDR2 SNEGSKA (reference sequence). The CDR3 has 11 residues. CDR3 DNA sequence: TGCAGTGCTCTTGACAGGGTTACCCAGTACTTC. Translation gives CSALDRVTQYF.

V is TRBV24-1 and J is TRBJ1-5, with 9 nucleotides matching TRBD1. This CDR3 comprises 14 residues. V lost 7 bases and J lost 5; bases outside the gene matches: 5. Germline V CDR1 and CDR2: KGHDR, SFDVKD. CDR3 amino acids: CATSLQGADQPQHF. The CDR3 nucleotides read TGTGCCACCAGCCTACAGGGGGCTGATCAGCCCCAGCATTTT.

The genes are TRBV5-4 and TRBJ2-1, with 9 bases lining up with TRBD2. With 2 bases clipped from V and 4 bases from J, the junction kept 7 bases outside the gene matches. The CDR3 contains 16 residues. Germline values: CDR1 SGHNT, CDR2 YYREEE (reference sequence). The CDR3 loop reads CASSLRRLAVYNEQFF. The CDR3 bases are TGTGCCAGCAGCTTAAGAAGACTAGCGGTATACAATGAGCAGTTCTTC.

CDR3 protein: CASSLGPGRNTGELFF. CDR3 coding DNA: TGTGCCAGCAGCCTAGGGCCGGGAAGGAACACCGGGGAGCTGTTTTTT. This sequence joins TRBV7-9 and TRBJ2-2; D is perhaps TRBD2 (5 bases). The CDR3 runs 16 residues. Looked up from germline, CDR1 is SEHNR and CDR2 is FQNEAQ (reference sequence). V was clipped by 5 bases and J by 1 base, with 14 bases between them. The full variable domain, in which reference TRBV7-9 and TRBJ2-2 provide the parts outside the CDR3, is DTGVSQNPRHKITKRGQNVTFRCDPISEHNRLYWYRQTLGQGPEFLTYFQNEAQLEKSRLLSDRFSAERPKGSFSTLEIQRTEQGDSAMYLCASSLGPGRNTGELFFGEGSRLTVL.

V and J are TRBV4-1 and TRBJ2-1; 7 bases align to TRBD2. Germline lookup yields CDR1 MGHRA and CDR2 YSYEKL. This CDR3 region has 19 residues. V lost 0 bases and J lost 5; bases outside the gene matches: 16. The CDR3 sequence is CASSQDGGVWTSLDNEQFF. DNA for the CDR3: TGCGCCAGCAGCCAAGATGGGGGGGTGTGGACATCCTTAGACAATGAGCAGTTCTTC.

This sequence joins TRBV29-1 and TRBJ2-7, with 7 bases identical to TRBD2. CDR3 length equals 15 residues. Germline CDR1 is SQVTM and CDR2 is ANQGSEA. V shed 6 bases, J shed 6 bases, and the junction held 17 bases outside the gene matches. CDR3 in amino acids: CSVPGWAGVLCEQYV. The CDR3 DNA sequence: TGCAGCGTCCCCGGGTGGGCGGGAGTACTCTGCGAGCAGTACGTC.

The chain joins TRBV11-2 to TRBJ2-2; D is possibly TRBD1 (5 bases). This CDR3 is 16 amino acids long. Germline CDR1 reads SGHAT; CDR2 reads FQNNGV. Trimming removed 2 bases at V and 1 base at J, with 11 bases between. CDR3 amino acids: CASSLTGGKNTGELFF. The DNA of the CDR3 is TGTGCCAGCAGCTTAACAGGTGGGAAGAACACCGGGGAGCTGTTTTTT.

The V gene is TRBV9, the J gene TRBJ2-3; 8 nucleotides match TRBD2. The CDR3 length is 14 residues. V gave up 3 bases and J gave up 6 bases; unmatched junction bases: 6. Per the germline V gene, CDR1 is SGDLS and CDR2 is YYNGEE. The CDR3 loop is CASSATGLEDTQYF. DNA of the CDR3: TGTGCCAGCAGCGCGACGGGACTAGAGGATACGCAGTATTTT. Looking up the rest from reference TRBV9 and TRBJ2-3 gives the full variable domain: DSGVTQTPKHLITATGQRVTLRCSPRSGDLSVYWYQQSLDQGLQFLIQYYNGEERAKGNILERFSAQQFPDLHSELNLSSLELGDSALYFCASSATGLEDTQYFGPGTRLTVL.

The chain is built from TRBV7-3 and TRBJ2-1; possible D gene TRBD2, 5 bases. V was clipped by 5 bases and J by 14 bases, with 19 bases between them. Germline V gives CDR1 SGHTA, CDR2 FQGTGA. CDR3 length equals 13 residues. CDR3 bases: TGTGCCAGCAGCCATCGAGGGAACCCCCCGGAGTTCTTC. Its translation is CASSHRGNPPEFF.

The V call is TRBV12-5, the J call TRBJ2-7; the match to TRBD2 covers 12 bases. The CDR3 sequence is 16 residues long. V shed 0 bases, J shed 6 bases, and the junction held 6 bases outside the gene matches. The germline V gene has CDR1 LGHNT and CDR2 FRNRAP. Here the CDR3 reads CASGLVRLAGAGEQYV. The CDR3 DNA reads as TGTGCTAGTGGTTTGGTAAGACTAGCGGGAGCTGGCGAGCAGTACGTC.

CDR3 protein: CASRSGTGVYNEQFF. CDR3 bases: TGTGCCAGCAGGTCCGGGACAGGTGTTTACAATGAGCAGTTCTTC. The V and J genes are TRBV6-6 and TRBJ2-1; TRBD1 agrees at 8 bases. This CDR3 is built from 15 residues. Germline values: CDR1 MNHNY, CDR2 SVGAGI (reference sequence). With V trimmed by 6 bases and J by 4 bases, 8 bases remained unmatched.

The chain joins TRBV12-3 or TRBV12-4 to TRBJ2-1; no reliable D call. CDR3 length equals 13 residues. Between the trimmed V and J ends, which lost 3 bases and 7 bases, there was a span of 10 bases. The CDR3 spells CASSLVGANEQFF. CDR3 DNA sequence: TGTGCCAGCAGTTTGGTCGGAGCTAATGAGCAGTTCTTC.

The rearrangement joins TRBV19 to TRBJ1-5, with 9 positions matching TRBD1. The CDR3 is made up of 16 amino acids. Germline V gene data show CDR1 as LNHDA and CDR2 as SQIVND (reference sequence). The J segment lost 1 base and the V segment lost 5 bases, leaving 6 bases of the junction unmatched. The CDR3 is CASSPRGQGSNQPQHF. The DNA of the CDR3 is TGTGCCAGTAGTCCACGCGGACAGGGGAGCAATCAGCCCCAGCATTTT.

The chain couples TRBV5-6 to TRBJ2-7; D possibly corresponds to TRBD2 (6 bases). CDR3 length equals 15 residues. The V end lost 0 bases, the J end lost 3 bases, and 13 bases lay between the germline ends. CDR1 is SGHDT and CDR2 is YYEEEE in the germline V gene. CDR3 loop: CASSLAGSGYYEQYV. As DNA, the CDR3 is TGTGCCAGCAGCTTGGCCGGAAGCGGGTACTACGAGCAGTACGTC.

This rearrangement joins TRBV9 to TRBJ1-2, with D possibly being TRBD1 (6 bases). The V gene lost 6 bases and the J gene lost 2 bases, with 17 bases spanning the gap. From germline, CDR1 is SGDLS and CDR2 YYNGEE. This CDR3 contains 15 residues. This CDR3 is CASTPSGGTNYGYTF. The DNA of the CDR3 is TGTGCCAGCACCCCCAGTGGGGGCACGAACTATGGCTACACCTTC.

The V gene is TRBV19, the J gene TRBJ1-2; a possible D gene is TRBD1 (5 bases). Trimming pared 8 bases from V and 8 bases from J, leaving 27 bases between. The germline V gene encodes CDR1 LNHDA and CDR2 SQIVND (reference sequence). CDR3 length equals 16 residues. This CDR3 reads CASGIRNRDYVGGYTF. CDR3 bases: TGTGCCAGTGGAATCCGGAACCGGGACTACGTCGGGGGCTACACCTTC.

This chain uses TRBV6-2 or TRBV6-3 with TRBJ1-3; D unresolved. CDR3 size: 20 residues. V lost 0 bases, J lost 0 bases, and 21 bases lay in between. Germline CDR1 is MNHEY and CDR2 is SVGEGT. Here the CDR3 DNA reads TGTGCCAGCAGTTACTCGCCAGGACTATACCGATATGGCTCTGGAAACACCATATATTTT. This sequence encodes CASSYSPGLYRYGSGNTIYF.

This clone was found once. The chain uses TRBV4-2 and TRBJ2-2; D gene uncertain. Germline CDR1 is LGHNA and CDR2 is YNFKEQ. Trimming removed 2 bases at V and 7 bases at J, with 11 bases between. This CDR3 comprises 14 residues. CDR3 amino acids: CASSQFADGGELFF. Written as DNA, the CDR3 is TGTGCCAGCAGCCAATTTGCGGATGGCGGGGAGCTGTTTTTT.

This clone was counted once. The chain carries TRBV28 and TRBJ1-5, with TRBD1 matching 7 bases. CDR3 length: 13 residues. CDR1 and CDR2 (germline): MDHEN, SYDVKM. With 7 bases clipped from V and 4 bases from J, the junction kept 4 bases outside the gene matches. Written as DNA, the CDR3 is TGTGCCAGCACCTTGACAGGGAATCAGCCCCAGCATTTT. Its protein is CASTLTGNQPQHF.

The chain carries TRBV28 and TRBJ2-3; D unresolved. V was cut by 10 bases and J by 5 bases, with 10 bases left in between. The CDR3 totals 11 residues. CDR1 and CDR2 (germline): MDHEN, SYDVKM. CDR3 in amino acids: CATSPVDTQYF. As DNA, the CDR3 is TGTGCCACCTCTCCCGTAGATACGCAGTATTTT. Based on the CDR3 plus reference TRBV28 and TRBJ2-3, the full variable domain is DVKVTQSSRYLVKRTGEKVFLECVQDMDHENMFWYRQDPGLGLRLIYFSYDVKMKEKGDIPEGYSVSREKKERFSLILESASTNQTSMYLCATSPVDTQYFGPGTRLTVL.